This entry describes one T cell receptor beta chain. This clonotype came up a few times. It has no known antigen specificity. Base qualities are not at hand, and no much larger clone is one base apart. Sequenced on an Illumina HiSeq 2500. Quantitative 5'-RACE with molecular barcodes was used to prepare TCR beta libraries. Under the source paper's analysis protocol: A new computational method, built on a probabilistic model of VDJ rearrangement, was used to identify disease-linked TCR variants. Clones were called with MiXCR by TCRdb after fastp trimmed the public reads at Q25, and only in-frame beta chains were retained. Rows are combined by CDR3 protein, so each entry shows the most common genes and DNA. TCRdb assigned the V and J calls; the authors' analysis was not used. The table for this sample lists about 440,000 distinct CDR3 sequences; more than 15% of them were counted only once. 1% of the sample lies in the top ten.

This specimen comes from a study of CD8 T cells in ankylosing spondylitis listed by TCRdb under 2017. As for the study more broadly: To find TCR variants linked to disease, the study profiled T cell receptor beta repertoires in ankylosing spondylitis patients and healthy donors. The full study cohort comprised some 27 ankylosing spondylitis patients and over a hundred healthy donors. Peripheral blood was sampled, and synovial fluid was also collected from ankylosing spondylitis patients. What the authors observed across the whole study: In peripheral blood, the disease-linked clones were found at relatively low frequencies and had a CD8+ phenotype. The disease-linked clones were reported to be significantly enriched in matched synovial fluid samples from ankylosing spondylitis patients. A TCR beta motif of roughly 8 highly homologous amino acid variants appeared characteristic of blood from ankylosing spondylitis patients. Some TCR beta motif variants had previously been reported in synovial fluid and blood of reactive arthritis patients, which suggested common disease-initiation mechanisms.

Germline trimming amounts to 5 bases on V and 10 bases on J, with 7 as the count of junction bases outside the gene matches. The germline V gene sets CDR1 to SGHTA and CDR2 to FQGTGA. The CDR3 measures 13 amino acids from cysteine to phenylalanine. The only DNA kept is the CDR3, 39 bases in frame from the first base. Here the chain combines TRBV7-3 and TRBJ2-3; 9 nucleotides in the junction match TRBD2. The sample consisted of blood, either unsorted or a sorted T cell fraction (not recorded which). This receptor was taken from a male donor with ankylosing spondylitis. The DNA is TGTGCCAGCAGCATGACCGGGACTAGCTCGCAGTATTTT. Its protein product is CASSMTGTSSQYF. This CDR3, with the reference TRBV7-3 and TRBJ2-3 proteins standing in past its ends, gives the full variable domain GAGVSQTPSNKVTEKGKYVELRCDPISGHTALYWYRQSLGQGPEFLIYFQGTGAADDSGLPNDRFFAVRPEGSVSTLKIQRTERGDSAVYLCASSMTGTSSQYFGPGTRLTVL.